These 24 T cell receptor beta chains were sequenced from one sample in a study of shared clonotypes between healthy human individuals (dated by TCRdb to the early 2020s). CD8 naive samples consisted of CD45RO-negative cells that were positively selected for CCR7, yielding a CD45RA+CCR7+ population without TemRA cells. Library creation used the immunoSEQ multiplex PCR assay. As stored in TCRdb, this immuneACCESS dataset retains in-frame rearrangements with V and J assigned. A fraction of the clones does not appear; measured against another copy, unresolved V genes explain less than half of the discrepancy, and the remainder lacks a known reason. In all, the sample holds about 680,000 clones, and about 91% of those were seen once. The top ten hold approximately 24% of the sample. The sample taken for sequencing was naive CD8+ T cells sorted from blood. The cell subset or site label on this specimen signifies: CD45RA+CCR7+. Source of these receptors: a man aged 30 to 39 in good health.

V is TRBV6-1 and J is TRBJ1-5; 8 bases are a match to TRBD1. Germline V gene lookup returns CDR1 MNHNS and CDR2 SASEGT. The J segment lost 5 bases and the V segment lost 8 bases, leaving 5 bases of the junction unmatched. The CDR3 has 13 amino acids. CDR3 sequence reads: CASSTGGHQPQHF. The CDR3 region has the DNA TGTGCCAGCTCCACAGGGGGTCATCAGCCCCAGCATTTT.

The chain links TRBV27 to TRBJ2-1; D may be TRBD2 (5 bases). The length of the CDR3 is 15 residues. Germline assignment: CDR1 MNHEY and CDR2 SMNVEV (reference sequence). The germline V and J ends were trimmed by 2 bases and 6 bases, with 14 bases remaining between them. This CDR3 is CASSLVGSSINEQFF. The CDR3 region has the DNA TGTGCCAGCAGTTTAGTGGGGAGTTCGATCAATGAGCAGTTCTTC.

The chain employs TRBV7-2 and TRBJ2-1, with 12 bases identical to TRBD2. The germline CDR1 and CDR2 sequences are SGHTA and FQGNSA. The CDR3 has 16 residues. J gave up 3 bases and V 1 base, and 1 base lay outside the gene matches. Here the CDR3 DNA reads TGTGCCAGCAGCTTAGTGACTAGCGGGAGCTACAATGAGCAGTTCTTC. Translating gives CASSLVTSGSYNEQFF.

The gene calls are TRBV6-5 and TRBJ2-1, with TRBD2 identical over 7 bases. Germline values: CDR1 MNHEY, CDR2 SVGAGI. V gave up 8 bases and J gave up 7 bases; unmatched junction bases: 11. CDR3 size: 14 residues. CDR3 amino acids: CASALGGTGNEQFF. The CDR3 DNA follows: TGTGCCAGCGCTCTCGGGGGGACTGGGAATGAGCAGTTCTTC.

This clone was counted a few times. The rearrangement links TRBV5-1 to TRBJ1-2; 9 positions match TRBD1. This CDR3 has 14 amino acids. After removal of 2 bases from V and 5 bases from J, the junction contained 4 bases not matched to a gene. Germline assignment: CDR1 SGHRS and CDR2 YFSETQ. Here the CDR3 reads CASSFRDREYGYTF. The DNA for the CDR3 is TGCGCCAGCAGCTTCCGGGACAGGGAATATGGCTACACCTTC.

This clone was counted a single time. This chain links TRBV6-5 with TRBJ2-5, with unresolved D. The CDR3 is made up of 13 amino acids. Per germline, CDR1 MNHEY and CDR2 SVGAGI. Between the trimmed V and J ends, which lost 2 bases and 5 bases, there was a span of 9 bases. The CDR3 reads CASSYPGLETQYF. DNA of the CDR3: TGTGCCAGCAGTTACCCCGGGTTGGAGACCCAGTACTTC.

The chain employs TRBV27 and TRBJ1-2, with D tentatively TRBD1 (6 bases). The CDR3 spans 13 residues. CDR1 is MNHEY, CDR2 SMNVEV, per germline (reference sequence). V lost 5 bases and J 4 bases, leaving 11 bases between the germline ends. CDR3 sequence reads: CASSPQQGYGYTF. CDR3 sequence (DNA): TGTGCCAGCAGTCCCCAACAGGGCTATGGCTACACCTTC.

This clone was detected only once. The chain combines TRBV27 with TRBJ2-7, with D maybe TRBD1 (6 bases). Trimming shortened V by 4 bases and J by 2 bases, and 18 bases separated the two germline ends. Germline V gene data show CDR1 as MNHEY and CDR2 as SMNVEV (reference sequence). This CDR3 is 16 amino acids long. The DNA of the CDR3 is TGTGCCAGCAGTTCCTACCTTACAGGGCCGGCCTACGAGCAGTACTTC. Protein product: CASSSYLTGPAYEQYF.

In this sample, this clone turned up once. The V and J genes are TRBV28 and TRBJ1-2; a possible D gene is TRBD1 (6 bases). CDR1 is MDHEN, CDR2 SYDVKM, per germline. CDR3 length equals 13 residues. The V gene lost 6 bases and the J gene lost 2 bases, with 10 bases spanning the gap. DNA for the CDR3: TGTGCCAGCAGCACAGGGTTCAACTATGGCTACACCTTC. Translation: CASSTGFNYGYTF.

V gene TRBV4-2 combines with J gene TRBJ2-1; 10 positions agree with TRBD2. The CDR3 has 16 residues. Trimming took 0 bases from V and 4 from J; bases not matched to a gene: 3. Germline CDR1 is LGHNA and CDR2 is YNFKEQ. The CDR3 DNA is TGTGCCAGCAGCCAAGAATGGACTAGCGGATACAATGAGCAGTTCTTC. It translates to CASSQEWTSGYNEQFF.

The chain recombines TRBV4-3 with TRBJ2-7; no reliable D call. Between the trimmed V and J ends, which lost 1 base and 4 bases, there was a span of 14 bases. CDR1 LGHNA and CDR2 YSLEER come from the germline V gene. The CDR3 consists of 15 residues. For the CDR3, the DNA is TGCGCCAGCAGCCAAGCGGGTAGCCCGGCGTACGAGCAGTACTTC. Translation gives CASSQAGSPAYEQYF.

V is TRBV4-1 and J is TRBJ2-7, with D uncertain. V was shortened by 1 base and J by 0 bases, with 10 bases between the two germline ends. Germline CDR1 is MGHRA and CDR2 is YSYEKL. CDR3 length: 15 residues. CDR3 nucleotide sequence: TGCGCCAGCAGCCAAGTTTCTGATAACTCCTACGAGCAGTACTTC. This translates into CASSQVSDNSYEQYF.

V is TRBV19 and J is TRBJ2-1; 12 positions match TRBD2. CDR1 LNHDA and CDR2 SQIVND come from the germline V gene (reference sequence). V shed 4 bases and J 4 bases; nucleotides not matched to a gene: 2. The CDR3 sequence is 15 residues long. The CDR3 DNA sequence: TGTGCCAGTAGTACGGGACTAGCGGGTTACAATGAGCAGTTCTTC. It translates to CASSTGLAGYNEQFF.

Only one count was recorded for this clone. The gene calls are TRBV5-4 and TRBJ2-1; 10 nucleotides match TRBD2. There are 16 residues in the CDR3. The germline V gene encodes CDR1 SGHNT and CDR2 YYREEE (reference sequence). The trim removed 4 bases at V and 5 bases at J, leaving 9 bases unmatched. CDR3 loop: CASSTASGSRHNEQFF. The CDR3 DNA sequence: TGTGCCAGCAGCACCGCTAGCGGGAGTCGACACAATGAGCAGTTCTTC.

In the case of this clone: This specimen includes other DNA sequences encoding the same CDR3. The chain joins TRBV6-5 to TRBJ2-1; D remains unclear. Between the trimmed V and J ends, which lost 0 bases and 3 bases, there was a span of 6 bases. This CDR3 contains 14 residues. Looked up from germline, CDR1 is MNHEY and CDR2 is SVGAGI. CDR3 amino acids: CASSYSDGYNEQFF. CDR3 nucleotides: TGTGCCAGCAGTTACTCGGACGGCTACAATGAGCAGTTCTTC.

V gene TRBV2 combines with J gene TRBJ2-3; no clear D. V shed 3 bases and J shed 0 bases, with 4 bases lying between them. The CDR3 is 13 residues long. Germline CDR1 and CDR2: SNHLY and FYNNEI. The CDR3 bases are TGTGCCAGCAGTGACTTAAGCACAGATACGCAGTATTTT. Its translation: CASSDLSTDTQYF.

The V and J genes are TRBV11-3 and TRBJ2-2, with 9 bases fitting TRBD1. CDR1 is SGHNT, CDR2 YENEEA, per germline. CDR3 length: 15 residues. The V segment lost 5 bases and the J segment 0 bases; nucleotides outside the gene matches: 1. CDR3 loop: CASSDRGSNTGELFF. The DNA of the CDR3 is TGTGCCAGCAGCGACAGGGGGTCGAACACCGGGGAGCTGTTTTTT.

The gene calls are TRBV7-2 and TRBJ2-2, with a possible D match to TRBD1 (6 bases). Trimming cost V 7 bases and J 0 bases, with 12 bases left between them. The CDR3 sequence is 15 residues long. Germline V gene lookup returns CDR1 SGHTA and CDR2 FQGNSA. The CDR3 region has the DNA TGTGCCAGCAACCGATGGACAGCGAACACCGGGGAGCTGTTTTTT. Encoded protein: CASNRWTANTGELFF.

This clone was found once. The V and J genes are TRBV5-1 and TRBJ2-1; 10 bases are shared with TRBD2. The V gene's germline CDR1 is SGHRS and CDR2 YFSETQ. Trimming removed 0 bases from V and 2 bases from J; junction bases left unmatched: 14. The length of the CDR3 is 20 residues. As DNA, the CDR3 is TGCGCCAGCAGCTTGGTACGGCTAGCGGGAGTTCCATCTACCTACAATGAGCAGTTCTTC. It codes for CASSLVRLAGVPSTYNEQFF.

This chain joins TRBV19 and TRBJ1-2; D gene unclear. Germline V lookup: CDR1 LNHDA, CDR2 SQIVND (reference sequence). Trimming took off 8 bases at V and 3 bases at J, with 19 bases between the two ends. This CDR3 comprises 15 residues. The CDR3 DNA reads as TGTGCCAGTTCTCCTGTGGACGGAGAATACTATGGCTACACCTTC. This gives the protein CASSPVDGEYYGYTF. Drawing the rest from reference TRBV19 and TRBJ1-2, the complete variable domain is DGGITQSPKYLFRKEGQNVTLSCEQNLNHDAMYWYRQDPGQGLRLIYYSQIVNDFQKGDIAEGYSVSREKKESFPLTVTSAQKNPTAFYLCASSPVDGEYYGYTFGSGTRLTVV.

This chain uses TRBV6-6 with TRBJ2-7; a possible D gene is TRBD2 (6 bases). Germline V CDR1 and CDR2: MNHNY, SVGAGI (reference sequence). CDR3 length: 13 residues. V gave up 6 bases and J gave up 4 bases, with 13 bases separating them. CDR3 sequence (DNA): TGTGCCAGCAGCCTGGAGGGCAGTTACGAGCAGTACTTC. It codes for CASSLEGSYEQYF.

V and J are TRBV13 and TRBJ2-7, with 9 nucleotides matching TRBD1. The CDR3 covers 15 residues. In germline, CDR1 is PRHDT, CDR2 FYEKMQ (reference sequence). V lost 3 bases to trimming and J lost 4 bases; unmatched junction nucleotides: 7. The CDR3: CASSFNAGQGYEQYF. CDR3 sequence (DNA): TGTGCCAGCAGCTTCAACGCGGGACAGGGATACGAGCAGTACTTC.

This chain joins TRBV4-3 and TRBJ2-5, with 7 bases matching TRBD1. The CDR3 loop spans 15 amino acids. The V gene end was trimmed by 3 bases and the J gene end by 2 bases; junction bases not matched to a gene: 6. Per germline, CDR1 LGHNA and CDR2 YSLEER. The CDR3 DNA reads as TGCGCCAGCAGCCAGGACAGGATAGGTCAAGAGACCCAGTACTTC. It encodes CASSQDRIGQETQYF.

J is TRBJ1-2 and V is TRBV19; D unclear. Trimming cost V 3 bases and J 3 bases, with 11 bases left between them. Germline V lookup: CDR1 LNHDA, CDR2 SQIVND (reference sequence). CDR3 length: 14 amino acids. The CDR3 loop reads CASSISARYYGYTF. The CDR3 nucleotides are TGTGCCAGTAGTATCTCAGCCAGGTACTATGGCTACACCTTC. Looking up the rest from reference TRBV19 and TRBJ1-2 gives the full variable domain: DGGITQSPKYLFRKEGQNVTLSCEQNLNHDAMYWYRQDPGQGLRLIYYSQIVNDFQKGDIAEGYSVSREKKESFPLTVTSAQKNPTAFYLCASSISARYYGYTFGSGTRLTVV.